This T cell receptor (beta chain) was profiled in a study of shared clonotypes between healthy human individuals. At the deep level, the assay was run. DNA at about 210 ng, 30,000 or so T cell genomes, went into sorted-subset replicate PCRs. TCRdb's table, derived via immunoSEQ multiplex PCR, lists solely in-frame clones and lacks some. The sample lists nearly 2 million clones; over 85% were seen once. Worth noting for this clone: Its antigen is as yet unknown.

V was trimmed by 2 bases and J by 4 bases, leaving 11 bases between them. The CDR3 is 14 amino acids. CDR1 and CDR2 (germline): MGHRA, YSYEKL. Study-level points and caveats: Estimated clonotype richness was generally higher in naive than memory subsets. The generation probabilities recorded for non-shared clonotypes fell below those of clonotypes shared by all four donors.

Positively selected for CCR7, the CD45RO-negative cells used as naive CD8 cells excluded terminally differentiated effector memory CD45RA+ cells. The source material was naive CD8+ T cells sorted from blood. The sequence came from a man younger than 30 in good health. The V and J genes are TRBV4-1 and TRBJ2-5; D is possibly TRBD1 (5 bases). The CDR3, as DNA: TGCGCCAGCAGCCAAAGGCAGGGCTCAGAGACCCAGTACTTC. Translated: CASSQRQGSETQYF.